Included here is one T cell receptor beta chain sequence, with context. Its antigen is unidentified. The authors ran a second PCR of roughly 6 to 11 cycles using a sample-barcoded 5' primer and a J-beta primer mix. Carrying 12 random nucleotides, a template-switch adaptor labeled each individual cDNA molecule. MiXCR, applied by TCRdb to the 5' RACE reads, yields one record per CDR3 protein. The table shows about 1.1 million distinct CDR3 sequences, with about two fifths occurring only once. These data come from a study of blood T cells in healthy people across ages. Study summary: Template switching captured about one barcoded beta molecule per two T cells. Study outcomes and limitations: Compared with aged donors, long-lived donors showed fewer expanded clones, suggesting selection.

Trimming cost V 4 bases and J 7 bases, with 13 bases left between them. Germline V gene sequence: CDR1 SEHNR, CDR2 FQNEAQ (reference sequence). The CDR3 consists of 13 residues. This receptor was identified in a man younger than 35 in good health. Input material: blood. The chain uses TRBV7-9 and TRBJ1-2; D call uncertain. The CDR3 loop is CASSSGQFLGYTF. CDR3 bases: TGTGCCAGCAGCTCCGGGCAGTTCCTTGGCTACACCTTC. The full variable domain, with the rest looked up from reference TRBV7-9 and TRBJ1-2, is DTGVSQNPRHKITKRGQNVTFRCDPISEHNRLYWYRQTLGQGPEFLTYFQNEAQLEKSRLLSDRFSAERPKGSFSTLEIQRTEQGDSAMYLCASSSGQFLGYTFGSGTRLTVV.